Listed here are 18 T cell receptor beta chains from one sample, sequenced in a study of CD4 T cells in relation to SARS-CoV-2 and coronaviruses. This table comes from immunoSEQ multiplex PCR, and its TCRdb copy is limited to in-frame clones, with some not included. The sample lists about 25,000 clones; 76% were seen once. These TCRs' antigens remain unknown. Unexposed donor CD4+ T cells date from about 2011-2018, before the COVID-19 pandemic. After roughly ten days of culture, CD4+ T cells were isolated. Material for sequencing was CD4+ T cells from PBMCs, cultured in vitro. The receptors derive from a human donor in good health.

The table lists this clone with a few counts. The chain employs TRBV19 and TRBJ2-3; 10 nucleotides align to TRBD1. V lost 10 bases and J lost 5; bases outside the gene matches: 6. CDR1 and CDR2 (germline): LNHDA, SQIVND (reference sequence). CDR3 length: 13 residues. The CDR3 sequence: CATTTGGLDTQYF. DNA for the CDR3: TGTGCCACCACGACAGGGGGCTTAGATACGCAGTATTTT.

The rearrangement joins TRBV4-2 to TRBJ1-2; 12 bases align to TRBD1. Germline V gene lookup returns CDR1 LGHNA and CDR2 YNFKEQ. The CDR3 is 19 residues long. V was clipped by 2 bases and J by 2 bases; unmatched bases: 12. The CDR3 DNA reads TGTGCCAGCAGCCAAACACTCACGGGACAGGGGGCAGGAAACTATGGCTACACCTTC. This encodes CASSQTLTGQGAGNYGYTF.

This chain connects TRBV5-1 to TRBJ1-2; D is undetermined. Germline loops: CDR1 SGHRS, CDR2 YFSETQ. Trimming shortened V by 4 bases and J by 4 bases, and 20 bases separated the two germline ends. The CDR3 runs 16 residues. CDR3: CASSPGLSLFFYGYTF. The CDR3 DNA sequence: TGCGCCAGCAGCCCCGGACTTTCCCTCTTTTTCTATGGCTACACCTTC.

The gene calls are TRBV19 and TRBJ2-7; no clear D gene. There are 13 residues in the CDR3. Per germline, CDR1 LNHDA and CDR2 SQIVND (reference sequence). V lost 5 bases to trimming and J lost 5 bases, with 13 bases between them. CDR3 region: CASSPPVGDEQYF. The CDR3 DNA is TGTGCCAGTAGTCCTCCGGTGGGTGACGAGCAGTACTTC.

The chain employs TRBV11-2 and TRBJ2-7; perhaps TRBD1 as D (5 bases). The CDR3 covers 14 residues. CDR1 SGHAT and CDR2 FQNNGV come from the germline V gene. V lost 5 bases and J lost 4, with 15 bases in between. The CDR3 here is CASSASPQGYEQYF. The CDR3 bases are TGTGCCAGCAGCGCTAGTCCCCAGGGATACGAGCAGTACTTC.

The genes are TRBV6-2 or TRBV6-3 and TRBJ2-2; tentatively, D is TRBD1 (6 bases). The CDR3 runs to 15 residues. V was trimmed by 3 bases and J by 7 bases, leaving 15 bases between them. Germline loops: CDR1 MNHEY, CDR2 SVGEGT. CDR3 sequence: CASSYTAGEIGELFF. The CDR3 DNA follows: TGTGCCAGCAGTTATACGGCAGGGGAAATCGGGGAGCTGTTTTTT.

This clone was observed once. This chain links TRBV4-2 with TRBJ2-3; D might be TRBD1 (6 bases). Germline V lookup: CDR1 LGHNA, CDR2 YNFKEQ. The germline V and J ends were trimmed by 4 bases and 2 bases, with 13 bases remaining between them. The CDR3 is 15 amino acids. The CDR3 DNA reads as TGTGCCAGCAGCCTTTACCGGGACAACACAGATACGCAGTATTTT. It is translated as CASSLYRDNTDTQYF.

V and J are TRBV2 and TRBJ1-4; TRBD1 might be the D (6 bases). The CDR3 runs to 15 residues. V gave up 6 bases and J gave up 0 bases, with 11 bases separating them. Germline CDR1 reads SNHLY; CDR2 reads FYNNEI. CDR3 bases: TGTGCCAGCAGGGGGGACACATCAACTAATGAAAAACTGTTTTTT. Residues: CASRGDTSTNEKLFF. Full variable domain (missing parts from reference TRBV2 and TRBJ1-4): EPEVTQTPSHQVTQMGQEVILRCVPISNHLYFYWYRQILGQKVEFLVSFYNNEISEKSEIFDDQFSVERPDGSNFTLKIRSTKLEDSAMYFCASRGDTSTNEKLFFGSGTQLSVL.

The table lists this clone with a count of one. The J gene is TRBJ2-7, the V gene TRBV6-5, with D possibly being TRBD2 (5 bases). With 4 bases removed from V and 0 bases from J, the gap between germline ends came to 13 bases. The CDR3 totals 15 residues. Germline loops: CDR1 MNHEY, CDR2 SVGAGI. The CDR3 here is CASSLTGTSSYEQYF. DNA of the CDR3: TGTGCCAGCAGTTTAACGGGAACCAGCTCCTACGAGCAGTACTTC.

The chain uses TRBV7-9 and TRBJ2-7; perhaps TRBD2 as D (5 bases). Looked up from germline, CDR1 is SEHNR and CDR2 is FQNEAQ (reference sequence). Deletions cut 5 bases from V and 5 bases from J, with 10 bases between. This CDR3 is 12 amino acids long. The CDR3 bases are TGTGCCAGCAGCGAAACCGGGGACGAGCAGTACTTC. Translated: CASSETGDEQYF.

This clone qualifies as medium-sized. The chain has TRBV19 and TRBJ2-5, with 8 bases that match TRBD2. The V segment lost 5 bases and the J segment 4 bases; nucleotides outside the gene matches: 6. Germline V gives CDR1 LNHDA, CDR2 SQIVND (reference sequence). The CDR3 runs to 14 residues. CDR3 protein: CASSPLSGTETQYF. The CDR3 bases are TGTGCCAGTAGTCCCCTTAGCGGGACAGAGACCCAGTACTTC.

The rearrangement uses TRBV21-1 and TRBJ2-7; the table gives TRBD2 as D, unverified against the DNA. TRBV21-1 is given as a pseudogene. This CDR3 spans 18 amino acids. CDR3 protein: CASSSSGTSGAFSYEQYF. CDR3 in DNA: TGTGCCAGCAGCAGCAGTGGGACCAGCGGGGCGTTCTCCTACGAGCAGTACTTC.

The V gene is TRBV7-2, the J gene TRBJ1-1; D gene unclear. V lost 0 bases and J 6 bases, leaving 5 bases between the germline ends. Germline loops: CDR1 SGHTA, CDR2 FQGNSA. This CDR3 spans 12 amino acids. CDR3 nucleotides: TGTGCCAGCAGCTTAGCGGGGTCTGAAGCTTTCTTT. This encodes CASSLAGSEAFF.

The chain recombines TRBV7-3 with TRBJ1-1; D gene ambiguous. V was shortened by 0 bases and J by 1 base, with 6 bases between the two germline ends. CDR3 length: 14 amino acids. Germline V gives CDR1 SGHTA, CDR2 FQGTGA. Here the CDR3 reads CASSLTNRNTEAFF. The CDR3 bases are TGTGCCAGCAGCTTAACCAACAGGAACACTGAAGCTTTCTTT.

The V call is TRBV7-3, the J call TRBJ2-3; no firm D call. CDR3 size: 11 residues. The germline V gene has CDR1 SGHTA and CDR2 FQGTGA. Trimming removed 5 bases at V and 7 bases at J, with 7 bases between. DNA of the CDR3: TGTGCCAGCAGCGACGAAAATACGCAGTATTTT. Translation: CASSDENTQYF.

This clone was detected a few times. This chain uses TRBV6-1 with TRBJ1-6; a weak D match, TRBD1 (6 bases). Germline-derived CDR1 and CDR2 are MNHNS and SASEGT. Trimming took off 1 base at V and 5 bases at J, with 9 bases between the two ends. This CDR3 is built from 15 residues. CDR3 bases: TGTGCCAGCAGTGAAGGACAGGTTGATAATTCACCCCTCCACTTT. It codes for CASSEGQVDNSPLHF.

As regards this clone: The junction differs from germline at one of its ends, possibly a read error. The chain employs TRBV4-3 and TRBJ2-3, with 11 bases matching TRBD1. The CDR3 loop spans 16 amino acids. Germline V gene lookup returns CDR1 LGHNA and CDR2 YSLEER. The CDR3 DNA reads as TGCGCCAGCAGCCAAGATATCCGGACAGGGGGCGACAAGGCCTCTTTT. This gives the protein CASSQDIRTGGDKASF.

J is TRBJ2-4 and V is TRBV2, with D maybe TRBD2 (6 bases). The germline V and J ends were trimmed by 1 base and 8 bases, with 15 bases remaining between them. Germline V gene sequence: CDR1 SNHLY, CDR2 FYNNEI. CDR3 length equals 15 residues. CDR3 in DNA: TGTGCCAGCAGTGAAGTCGGTAGCGGTAGCTACATTCAGTACTTC. Protein: CASSEVGSGSYIQYF.